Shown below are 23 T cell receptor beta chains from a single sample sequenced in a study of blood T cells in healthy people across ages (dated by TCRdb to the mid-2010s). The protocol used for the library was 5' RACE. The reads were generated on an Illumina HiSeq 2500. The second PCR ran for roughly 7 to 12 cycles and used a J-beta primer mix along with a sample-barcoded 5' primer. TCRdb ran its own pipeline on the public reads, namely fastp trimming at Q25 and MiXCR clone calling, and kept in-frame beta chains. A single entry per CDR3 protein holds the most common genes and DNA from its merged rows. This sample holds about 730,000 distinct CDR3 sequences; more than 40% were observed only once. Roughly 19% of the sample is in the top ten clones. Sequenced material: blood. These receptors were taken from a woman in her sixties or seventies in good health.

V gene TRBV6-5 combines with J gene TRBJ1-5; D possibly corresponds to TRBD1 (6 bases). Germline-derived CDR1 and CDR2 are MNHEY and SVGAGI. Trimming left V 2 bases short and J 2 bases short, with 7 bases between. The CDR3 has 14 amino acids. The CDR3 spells CASSYRTGNQPQHF. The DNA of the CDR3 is TGTGCCAGCAGTTACAGGACAGGCAATCAGCCCCAGCATTTT.

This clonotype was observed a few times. CDR3 residues: CSAYHRPSEKLFF. Here the CDR3 DNA reads TGCAGTGCCTATCATCGGCCTAGTGAAAAACTGTTTTTT. The V call is TRBV20-1, the J call TRBJ1-4; no definite D call. Trimming took 6 bases from V and 7 from J, leaving 15 bases between them. Germline V lookup: CDR1 DFQATT, CDR2 SNEGSKA (reference sequence). This CDR3 region has 13 residues.

DNA of the CDR3: TGCGCCAGCAGTTCCCTAGCGGGAGAGAGAAATGAGCAGTTCTTC. As protein: CASSSLAGERNEQFF. The chain recombines TRBV4-3 with TRBJ2-1; 10 nucleotides align to TRBD2. Germline V gene sequence: CDR1 LGHNA, CDR2 YSLEER. The CDR3 runs to 15 residues. Germline trimming cut 6 bases from V and 7 bases from J; bases unmatched to any gene: 9.

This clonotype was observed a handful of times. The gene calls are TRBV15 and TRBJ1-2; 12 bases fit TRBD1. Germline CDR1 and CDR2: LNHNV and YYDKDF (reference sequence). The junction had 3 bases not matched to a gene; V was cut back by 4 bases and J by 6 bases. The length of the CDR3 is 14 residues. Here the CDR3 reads CATSTGTGGHGYTF. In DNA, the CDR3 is TGTGCCACCAGCACCGGGACAGGGGGCCATGGCTACACCTTC.

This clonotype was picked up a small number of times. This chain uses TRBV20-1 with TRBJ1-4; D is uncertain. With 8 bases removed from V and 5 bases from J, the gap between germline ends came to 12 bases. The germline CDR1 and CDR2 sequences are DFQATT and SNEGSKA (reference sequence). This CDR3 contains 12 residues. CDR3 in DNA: TGCAGTTTCCGGGCCGCGAATGAAAAACTGTTTTTT. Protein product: CSFRAANEKLFF.

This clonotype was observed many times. As DNA, the CDR3 is TGCAGTGCTAGGGGGACAGGGGGCTACGAGCAGTACTTC. Translating it yields CSARGTGGYEQYF. The gene calls are TRBV20-1 and TRBJ2-7; the match to TRBD1 covers 11 bases. Germline CDR1 reads DFQATT; CDR2 reads SNEGSKA (reference sequence). V trimming: 3 bases; J trimming: 3 bases; junction bases outside the gene matches: 1. There are 13 residues in the CDR3.

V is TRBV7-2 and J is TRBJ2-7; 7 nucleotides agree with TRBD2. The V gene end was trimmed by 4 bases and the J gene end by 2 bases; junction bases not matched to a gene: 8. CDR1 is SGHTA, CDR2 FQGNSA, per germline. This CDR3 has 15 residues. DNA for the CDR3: TGTGCCAGCAGCTCCCCTACAGCGGGAACCTACGAGCAGTACTTC. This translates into CASSSPTAGTYEQYF.

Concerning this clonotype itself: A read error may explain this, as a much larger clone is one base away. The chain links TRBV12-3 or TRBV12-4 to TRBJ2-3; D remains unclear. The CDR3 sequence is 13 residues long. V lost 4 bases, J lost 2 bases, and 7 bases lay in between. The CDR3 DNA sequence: TGTGCCAGCAGTTGCGACACCACAGATACGCAGTATTTT. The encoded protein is CASSCDTTDTQYF.

The CDR3: CASSLLQGDSPLHF. CDR3 coding DNA: TGTGCCAGCAGTTTGTTACAGGGTGATTCACCCCTCCACTTT. V is TRBV27 and J is TRBJ1-6, with D possibly TRBD1 on 6 matching bases. In germline, CDR1 is MNHEY, CDR2 SMNVEV (reference sequence). The germline V and J ends were trimmed by 3 bases and 8 bases, with 11 bases remaining between them. The CDR3 runs 14 residues.

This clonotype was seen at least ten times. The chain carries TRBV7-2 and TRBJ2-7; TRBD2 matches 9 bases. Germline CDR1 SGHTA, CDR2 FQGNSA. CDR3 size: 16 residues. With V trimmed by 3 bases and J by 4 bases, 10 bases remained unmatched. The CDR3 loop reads CASSFTAARGGYEQYF. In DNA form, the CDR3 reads TGTGCCAGCAGCTTTACCGCGGCGCGGGGGGGGTACGAGCAGTACTTC.

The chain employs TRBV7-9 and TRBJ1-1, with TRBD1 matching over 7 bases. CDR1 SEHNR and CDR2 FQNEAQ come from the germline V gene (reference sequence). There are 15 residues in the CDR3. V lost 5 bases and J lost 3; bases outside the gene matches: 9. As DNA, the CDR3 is TGTGCCAGCAGCCCGCAGGGGGAACGTGACACTGAAGCTTTCTTT. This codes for CASSPQGERDTEAFF. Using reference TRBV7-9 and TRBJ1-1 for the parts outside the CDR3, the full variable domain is DTGVSQNPRHKITKRGQNVTFRCDPISEHNRLYWYRQTLGQGPEFLTYFQNEAQLEKSRLLSDRFSAERPKGSFSTLEIQRTEQGDSAMYLCASSPQGERDTEAFFGQGTRLTVV.

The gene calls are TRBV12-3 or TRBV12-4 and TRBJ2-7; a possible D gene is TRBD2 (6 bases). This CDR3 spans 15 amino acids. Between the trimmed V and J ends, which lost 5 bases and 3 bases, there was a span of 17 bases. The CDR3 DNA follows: TGTGCCAGCAGTCCCCAGGGAGGTACCATCTACGAGCAGTACTTC. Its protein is CASSPQGGTIYEQYF.

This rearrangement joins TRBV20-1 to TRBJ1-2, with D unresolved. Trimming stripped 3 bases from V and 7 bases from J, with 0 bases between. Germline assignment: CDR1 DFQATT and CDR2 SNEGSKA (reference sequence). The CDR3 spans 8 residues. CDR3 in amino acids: CSASGYTF. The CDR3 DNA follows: TGCAGTGCTAGTGGCTACACCTTC.

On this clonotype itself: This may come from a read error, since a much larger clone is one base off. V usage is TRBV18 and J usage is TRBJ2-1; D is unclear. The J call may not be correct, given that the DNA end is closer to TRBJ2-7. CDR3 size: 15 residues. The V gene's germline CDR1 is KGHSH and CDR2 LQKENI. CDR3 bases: TGTGCCAGCTCACCAGTAATCGGCCCCTACAATGAGCAGTACTTC. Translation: CASSPVIGPYNEQYF.

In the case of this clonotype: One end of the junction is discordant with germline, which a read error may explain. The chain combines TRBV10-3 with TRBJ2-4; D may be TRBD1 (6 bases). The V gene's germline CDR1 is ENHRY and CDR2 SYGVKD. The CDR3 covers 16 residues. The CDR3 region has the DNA TGTGCCATAAGTGAGCCCCGAGGGGCAGGGGTAGATGAGCAGTACTTC. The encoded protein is CAISEPRGAGVDEQYF.

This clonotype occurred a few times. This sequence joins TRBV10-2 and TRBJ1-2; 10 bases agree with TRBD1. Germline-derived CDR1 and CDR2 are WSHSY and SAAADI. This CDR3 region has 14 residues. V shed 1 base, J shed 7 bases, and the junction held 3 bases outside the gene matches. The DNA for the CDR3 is TGCGCCAGCAGTGAGTGGACAGGGGGTGGTGGCTACACCTTC. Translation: CASSEWTGGGGYTF.

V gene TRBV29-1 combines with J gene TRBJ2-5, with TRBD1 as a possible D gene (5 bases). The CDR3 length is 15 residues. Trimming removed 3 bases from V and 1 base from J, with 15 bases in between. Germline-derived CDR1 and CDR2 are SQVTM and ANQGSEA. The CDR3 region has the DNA TGCAGCGTTGACGACAGAGCAAGAACCCAAGAGACCCAGTACTTC. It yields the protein CSVDDRARTQETQYF.

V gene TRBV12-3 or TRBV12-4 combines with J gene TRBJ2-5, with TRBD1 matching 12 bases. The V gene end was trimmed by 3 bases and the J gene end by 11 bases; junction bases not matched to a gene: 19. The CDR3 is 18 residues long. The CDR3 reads CASSLGQGARLAGYEQYF. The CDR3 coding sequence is TGTGCCAGCAGTTTGGGACAGGGGGCGCGGCTAGCGGGGTATGAGCAGTACTTC.

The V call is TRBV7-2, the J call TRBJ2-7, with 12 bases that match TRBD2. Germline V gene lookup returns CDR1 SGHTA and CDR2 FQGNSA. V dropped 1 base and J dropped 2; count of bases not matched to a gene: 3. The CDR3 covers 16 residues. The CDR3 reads CASSLGPSGRAYEQYF. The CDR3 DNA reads TGTGCCAGCAGCTTAGGCCCTAGCGGGAGGGCCTACGAGCAGTACTTC.

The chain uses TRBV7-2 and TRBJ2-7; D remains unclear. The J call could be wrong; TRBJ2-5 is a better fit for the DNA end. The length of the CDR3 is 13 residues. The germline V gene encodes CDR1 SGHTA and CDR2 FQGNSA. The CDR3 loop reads CASSLERLETQYF. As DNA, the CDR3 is TGTGCCAGCAGCTTAGAAAGGCTCGAGACCCAGTACTTC.

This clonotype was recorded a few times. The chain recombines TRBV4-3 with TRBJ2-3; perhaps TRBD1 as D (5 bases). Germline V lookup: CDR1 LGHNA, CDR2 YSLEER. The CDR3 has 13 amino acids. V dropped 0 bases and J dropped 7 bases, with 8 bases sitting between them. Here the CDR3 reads CASSQDNRNTQYF. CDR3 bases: TGCGCCAGCAGCCAAGATAACAGGAATACGCAGTATTTT.

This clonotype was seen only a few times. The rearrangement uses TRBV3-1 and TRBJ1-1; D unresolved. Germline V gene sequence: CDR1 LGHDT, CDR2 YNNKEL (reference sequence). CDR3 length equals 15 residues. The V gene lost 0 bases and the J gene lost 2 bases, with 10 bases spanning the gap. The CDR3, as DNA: TGTGCCAGCAGCCAAGATGGAGGGCATAACACTGAAGCTTTCTTT. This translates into CASSQDGGHNTEAFF.

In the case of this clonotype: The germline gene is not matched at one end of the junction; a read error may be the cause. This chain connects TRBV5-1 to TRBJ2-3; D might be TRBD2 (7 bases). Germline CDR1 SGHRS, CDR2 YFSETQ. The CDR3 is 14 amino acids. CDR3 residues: CASGLGGLADTRYF. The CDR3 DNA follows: TGCGCCAGCGGCTTGGGGGGGCTTGCAGATACGCGGTATTTT.